The 6 T cell receptor beta chains reported below all come from one sample, sequenced in a study of blood T cell repertoires in COVID-19. Repertoires were generated with immunoSEQ multiplex PCR, while TCRdb's copy carries only in-frame clones and drops some. The table lists 45,000 to 65,000 clones, 87% of them singletons, with 6.5% to 8% in the top ten. The sample taken for sequencing was peripheral blood. These receptors originate from a man between 45 and 60 years old with active COVID-19.

In DNA, the CDR3 is TGTGCCACCAGTGGCGGGCCGCGGACTAGCGGGAGGGGGGGGAACACCGGGGAGCTGTTTTTT. Amino acid sequence: CATSGGPRTSGRGGNTGELFF. The gene calls are TRBV24-1 and TRBJ2-2, with 15 nucleotides matching TRBD2. In germline, CDR1 is KGHDR, CDR2 SFDVKD. J was trimmed by 1 base and V by 5 bases; bases with no gene match: 13. The CDR3 is made up of 21 amino acids.

The J gene is TRBJ2-7, the V gene TRBV3-1 (or the pseudogene TRBV3-2); no firm D call. The V gene's germline CDR1 is LGHDT and CDR2 YNNKEL (reference sequence). The V end lost 2 bases, the J end lost 3 bases, and 14 bases lay between the germline ends. This CDR3 contains 15 residues. CDR3 sequence: CASSQYVIGHYEQYF. CDR3 DNA: TGTGCCAGCAGCCAATATGTCATTGGCCACTACGAGCAGTACTTC.

V is TRBV7-2 and J is TRBJ2-5, with 11 bases fitting TRBD1. Per germline, CDR1 SGHTA and CDR2 FQGNSA. The CDR3 runs 15 residues. V lost 6 bases, J lost 5 bases, and 8 bases stayed unmatched. This CDR3 reads CASRDRTGGRETQYF. The CDR3 nucleotides read TGTGCCAGCAGGGATCGGACAGGGGGCCGGGAGACCCAGTACTTC.

The chain has TRBV18 and TRBJ1-5; 8 bases fit TRBD1. The trim removed 6 bases at V and 5 bases at J, leaving 9 bases unmatched. Germline V CDR1 and CDR2: KGHSH, LQKENI. The CDR3 is 15 amino acids. CDR3 sequence: CASSRQGNRDQPQHF. CDR3 nucleotide sequence: TGTGCCAGCTCCAGACAGGGGAATCGAGATCAGCCCCAGCATTTT.

This clone has only one observation. The genes are TRBV5-1 and TRBJ1-5; D is perhaps TRBD1 (6 bases). V lost 5 bases and J 7 bases, leaving 13 bases between the germline ends. Per the germline V gene, CDR1 is SGHRS and CDR2 is YFSETQ. The CDR3 is made up of 13 amino acids. Written as DNA, the CDR3 is TGCGCCAGCAGAGGGGGGGAGAGGCAGCCCCAGCATTTT. Translation: CASRGGERQPQHF.

The chain has TRBV19 and TRBJ1-4; perhaps TRBD1 as D (5 bases). The V gene lost 10 bases and the J gene lost 8 bases, with 20 bases spanning the gap. This CDR3 has 14 amino acids. In germline, CDR1 is LNHDA, CDR2 SQIVND (reference sequence). The CDR3 nucleotides read TGTGCCACCTACGGTGGGGACTTAGAGGAAAAACTGTTTTTT. Protein product: CATYGGDLEEKLFF.